This T cell receptor beta chain appears in the sequencing data of a study of cytomegalovirus exposure and HLA in healthy donors. General observations from the study: Cytomegalovirus status, reportedly, was diagnosed with high specificity and sensitivity by the classifier.

On this clone: Its antigen is still unknown.

PCR amplification relied on 60 Vbeta primers (plus 13 Jbeta primers). Method: immunoSEQ multiplex PCR; TCRdb's copy keeps in-frame clones and lacks some. The sample has 150,000 to 200,000 clones; about 80% are singletons. Germline CDR1 and CDR2: LGHNA and YNFKEQ. This CDR3 region has 19 residues. Trimming at V came to 0 bases and at J to 7 bases, leaving 13 bases not matched to a gene. The chain carries TRBV4-2 and TRBJ1-4; TRBD1 matches at 11 bases. The sample consisted of PBMCs. The sequence came from a woman aged 25 to 39 in good health and CMV-seronegative. CDR3 protein: CASSQDQGQGAIGSEKLFF. In DNA, the CDR3 is TGTGCCAGCAGCCAAGACCAAGGACAGGGGGCTATTGGTAGTGAAAAACTGTTTTTT.